Shown below are 25 T cell receptor beta chains from a single sample sequenced in a study of Graves' ophthalmopathy and Graves' hyperthyroidism. As the template, RNA transcripts were used to amplify TCR beta CDR3 regions. Scientists carried out first-round RT-PCR using HTBI primers and then a second-round multiplex PCR. Using its own MiXCR run on the multiplex PCR reads, TCRdb lists one record per CDR3 protein. The sample has 650,000 to 900,000 distinct CDR3 sequences, 35% to 50% seen once. The sequenced sample was peripheral blood. The receptors were sampled from an adult man with Graves' ophthalmopathy.

In regard to this clonotype: As the CDR3 is not closed by the conserved phenylalanine or tryptophan, this likely results from a read error. The chain uses TRBV20-1 and TRBJ1-1; 9 bases are a match to TRBD1. This CDR3 is 14 amino acids long. The V and J ends lost 3 bases and 3 bases, in that order; junction bases with no gene match: 5. CDR1 and CDR2 from the germline V gene are DFQATT and SNEGSKA (reference sequence). CDR3 sequence reads: CSASAGTGYTEAFS. CDR3 DNA sequence: TGCAGTGCTAGTGCCGGGACAGGGTACACTGAAGCTTTCTCT.

This clonotype was detected many times. The rearrangement uses TRBV2 and TRBJ1-5; D unclear. Germline V gives CDR1 SNHLY, CDR2 FYNNEI. Trimming took 3 bases from V and 7 from J, leaving 16 bases between them. CDR3 size: 15 residues. The CDR3 reads CASSDFAGTRQPQHF. CDR3 nucleotide sequence: TGTGCCAGCAGTGACTTTGCGGGTACCAGGCAGCCCCAGCATTTT.

This clonotype was counted ten times or more. The chain is built from TRBV25-1 and TRBJ2-7; 9 bases line up with TRBD1. The CDR3 is 15 residues long. The junction had 7 bases not matched to a gene; V was cut back by 6 bases and J by 1 base. The germline CDR1 and CDR2 sequences are MGHDK and SYGVNS. The CDR3 DNA sequence: TGTGCCAGCAGGGTTTGGGACAGGGTTTCCTACGAGCAGTACTTC. Protein sequence: CASRVWDRVSYEQYF.

This clonotype was seen ten or more times. The rearrangement joins TRBV7-9 to TRBJ2-7, with 8 bases identical to TRBD1. V lost 4 bases, J lost 5 bases, and 7 bases stayed unmatched. This CDR3 contains 14 residues. Germline V lookup: CDR1 SEHNR, CDR2 FQNEAQ (reference sequence). This chain's CDR3 is CASSSWTGSHEQYF. The DNA for the CDR3 is TGTGCCAGCAGCTCTTGGACAGGGAGCCACGAGCAGTACTTC. The variable domain in full, with the rest retrieved from reference TRBV7-9 and TRBJ2-7, is DTGVSQNPRHKITKRGQNVTFRCDPISEHNRLYWYRQTLGQGPEFLTYFQNEAQLEKSRLLSDRFSAERPKGSFSTLEIQRTEQGDSAMYLCASSSWTGSHEQYFGPGTRLTVT.

The V call is TRBV6-1, the J call TRBJ1-1, with D tentatively TRBD1 (6 bases). With 3 bases removed from V and 4 bases from J, the gap between germline ends came to 12 bases. Germline lookup yields CDR1 MNHNS and CDR2 SASEGT. The CDR3 totals 14 residues. The CDR3: CASSEGTSRTEAFF. CDR3 nucleotides: TGTGCCAGCAGTGAGGGGACATCCCGCACTGAAGCTTTCTTT.

In its sample, this clonotype was seen a few times. This chain joins TRBV9 and TRBJ1-1, with 9 bases aligning to TRBD1. Germline V gene sequence: CDR1 SGDLS, CDR2 YYNGEE. The CDR3 sequence is 19 residues long. V shed 3 bases and J 4 bases; nucleotides not matched to a gene: 19. The chain's CDR3 is CASSALPGTGLSRVTEAFF. Here the CDR3 DNA reads TGTGCCAGCAGCGCCCTTCCCGGGACAGGGTTATCGAGGGTCACTGAAGCTTTCTTT.

This clonotype turned up a few times. This chain connects TRBV6-5 to TRBJ1-5, with a tentative D call TRBD1 (5 bases). The CDR3 covers 16 residues. Trimming took off 4 bases at V and 2 bases at J, with 15 bases between the two ends. Germline assignment: CDR1 MNHEY and CDR2 SVGAGI. This chain's CDR3 is CASSSAFGAGNQPQHF. CDR3 nucleotide sequence: TGTGCCAGCAGTTCTGCTTTTGGGGCCGGCAATCAGCCCCAGCATTTT.

There are many counts of this clonotype. The chain couples TRBV10-3 to TRBJ1-1; D unclear. Trimming cost V 1 base and J 1 base, with 7 bases left between them. Per the germline V gene, CDR1 is ENHRY and CDR2 is SYGVKD. The CDR3 extends over 14 amino acids. The CDR3 protein is CAISEFPGNTEAFF. CDR3 DNA sequence: TGTGCCATCAGTGAGTTTCCTGGGAACACTGAAGCTTTCTTT.

A note on this clonotype: A single base separates this from a much larger clone, so it may be a read error. The rearrangement uses TRBV29-1 and TRBJ2-5; D uncertain. Germline V gene sequence: CDR1 SQVTM, CDR2 ANQGSEA. This CDR3 region has 15 residues. CDR3: CSVKDRSREQETQYF. In nucleotides, the CDR3 is TGCAGCGTTAAAGATCGGAGCAGAGAACAAGAGACCCAGTACTTC.

CDR3 amino acids: CSVGQGGQETQYF. The CDR3 nucleotides are TGCAGCGTCGGACAGGGGGGGCAAGAGACCCAGTACTTC. The rearrangement joins TRBV29-1 to TRBJ2-5, with 10 bases lining up with TRBD1. The CDR3 sequence is 13 residues long. J gave up 2 bases and V 6 bases, and 3 bases lay outside the gene matches. Germline assignment: CDR1 SQVTM and CDR2 ANQGSEA.

This clonotype was detected a few times. V is TRBV11-2 and J is TRBJ1-2; D not resolved. Trimming took off 5 bases at V and 4 bases at J, with 14 bases between the two ends. The CDR3 contains 14 residues. Germline V gene sequence: CDR1 SGHAT, CDR2 FQNNGV. As DNA, the CDR3 is TGTGCCAGCAGCCCGGTCTCAGTCTCCTATGGCTACACCTTC. It yields the protein CASSPVSVSYGYTF.

V usage is TRBV9 and J usage is TRBJ2-7; D may be TRBD2 (6 bases). The tail of the sequence fits TRBJ2-1 better, so the J call may be wrong. This CDR3 has 15 residues. Germline V gene lookup returns CDR1 SGDLS and CDR2 YYNGEE. The CDR3 reads CASSVERGGHNEQFF. CDR3 nucleotides: TGTGCCAGCAGCGTAGAGAGGGGAGGTCACAATGAGCAGTTCTTC.

This rearrangement joins TRBV7-9 to TRBJ2-6; D gene unclear. The germline V gene has CDR1 SEHNR and CDR2 FQNEAQ (reference sequence). The CDR3 spans 17 residues. V was clipped by 0 bases and J by 7 bases, with 16 bases between them. Here the CDR3 reads CASSLAAGYTSANVLTF. The DNA for the CDR3 is TGTGCCAGCAGCTTAGCAGCCGGCTATACTTCCGCCAACGTCCTGACTTTC.

The table lists this clonotype with many counts. The chain is built from TRBV9 and TRBJ2-5; no clear D gene. The CDR3 runs 14 residues. Germline CDR1 SGDLS, CDR2 YYNGEE. Trimming cost V 0 bases and J 2 bases, with 8 bases left between them. In DNA form, the CDR3 reads TGTGCCAGCAGCGTAGACGTCAGGCAAGAGACCCAGTACTTC. It codes for CASSVDVRQETQYF.

The sample holds many counts of this clonotype. V is TRBV20-1 and J is TRBJ1-5, with TRBD1 as a possible D gene (6 bases). The CDR3 contains 13 residues. CDR1 is DFQATT, CDR2 SNEGSKA, per germline (reference sequence). Trimming took off 3 bases at V and 6 bases at J, with 12 bases between the two ends. The CDR3 here is CSASQQGSQPQHF. The CDR3, as DNA: TGCAGTGCTAGCCAGCAGGGGAGTCAGCCCCAGCATTTT.

This clonotype has ten or more counts. The chain joins TRBV19 to TRBJ1-2; D is possibly TRBD1 (5 bases). CDR1 LNHDA and CDR2 SQIVND come from the germline V gene (reference sequence). The CDR3 has 12 amino acids. V was cut by 9 bases and J by 2 bases, with 10 bases left in between. The DNA of the CDR3 is TGTGCCAGCCTACAGGAGAACTATGGCTACACCTTC. It translates to CASLQENYGYTF.

The genes are TRBV25-1 and TRBJ2-2; D possibly corresponds to TRBD1 (5 bases). The CDR3 is 16 residues long. V dropped 3 bases and J dropped 0 bases, with 11 bases sitting between them. Germline CDR1 is MGHDK and CDR2 is SYGVNS. The CDR3 DNA is TGTGCCAGCAGTGATAGGGGCCCAACGAACACCGGGGAGCTGTTTTTT. It codes for CASSDRGPTNTGELFF.

The chain is built from TRBV7-2 and TRBJ1-1, with D perhaps TRBD1 (6 bases). The V and J ends lost 5 bases and 10 bases respectively, with 11 bases between them. CDR3 length: 11 residues. Germline CDR1 SGHTA, CDR2 FQGNSA. The CDR3 is CASSQGSVAFF. The CDR3 DNA sequence: TGTGCCAGCAGCCAGGGGTCGGTAGCTTTCTTT.

J is TRBJ2-5 and V is TRBV5-1, with D uncertain. CDR3 length equals 16 residues. The V and J ends lost 0 bases and 0 bases respectively, with 12 bases between them. Germline CDR1 is SGHRS and CDR2 is YFSETQ. CDR3 residues: CASSLEGMADQETQYF. The CDR3 DNA follows: TGCGCCAGCAGCTTGGAAGGTATGGCAGACCAAGAGACCCAGTACTTC.

This clonotype was recorded only once. The chain links TRBV6-1 to TRBJ2-7, with D possibly TRBD1 on 6 matching bases. The germline V gene has CDR1 MNHNS and CDR2 SASEGT. The CDR3 has 17 residues. V dropped 2 bases and J dropped 2 bases, with 19 bases sitting between them. The CDR3 is CASSEYDWGLLTYEQYF. In DNA, the CDR3 is TGTGCCAGCAGTGAATACGATTGGGGGCTTTTAACCTACGAGCAGTACTTC.

This clonotype was detected only a few times. The chain is built from TRBV7-9 and TRBJ1-2; possible D gene TRBD1, 5 bases. Looked up from germline, CDR1 is SEHNR and CDR2 is FQNEAQ (reference sequence). The V and J ends lost 2 bases and 5 bases respectively, with 18 bases between them. CDR3 length: 16 amino acids. The CDR3 region has the DNA TGTGCCAGCAGCTTAAGCGGGGCCCGAACGAAATATGGCTACACCTTC. Protein: CASSLSGARTKYGYTF.

This clonotype has a handful of counts. A much larger clone lies a single base off, so this may be a read error. This rearrangement joins TRBV15 to TRBJ1-2; TRBD1 agrees at 9 bases. This CDR3 contains 14 residues. CDR1 is LNHNV and CDR2 is YYDKDF in the germline V gene (reference sequence). This CDR3 is CAASSNRGLDGYTF. The CDR3 coding sequence is TGTGCCGCCAGCAGTAACAGGGGGCTCGATGGCTACACCTTC.

A remark on this clonotype: An end of the junction does not agree with germline; a read error may underlie this. The chain uses TRBV29-1 and TRBJ1-2; maybe TRBD1 (5 bases). The CDR3 extends over 13 amino acids. Germline assignment: CDR1 SQVTM and CDR2 ANQGSEA. The CDR3 sequence is CSVDNRYQYGCTF. CDR3 nucleotide sequence: TGCAGCGTTGACAACAGGTACCAATATGGCTGCACCTTC.

This clonotype was picked up many times. The rearrangement uses TRBV25-1 and TRBJ1-1; TRBD1 agrees at 9 bases. V was pared by 6 bases and J by 10 bases, with 15 bases of the junction left unmatched. The CDR3 covers 15 residues. Germline CDR1 reads MGHDK; CDR2 reads SYGVNS. The CDR3, as DNA: TGTGCCAGCAGGGAGACAGGGGGTGATCTAATAAGAGCTTTCTTT. It translates to CASRETGGDLIRAFF.

V gene TRBV11-3 combines with J gene TRBJ2-2, with TRBD1 matching 7 bases. This CDR3 comprises 14 residues. The ends lost 2 bases at V and 6 bases at J; junction bases unmatched: 3. CDR1 is SGHNT, CDR2 YENEEA, per germline. The CDR3 region has the DNA TGTGCCAGCAGCTTACCGACAGGGTCCGGGGAGCTGTTTTTT. Protein product: CASSLPTGSGELFF.